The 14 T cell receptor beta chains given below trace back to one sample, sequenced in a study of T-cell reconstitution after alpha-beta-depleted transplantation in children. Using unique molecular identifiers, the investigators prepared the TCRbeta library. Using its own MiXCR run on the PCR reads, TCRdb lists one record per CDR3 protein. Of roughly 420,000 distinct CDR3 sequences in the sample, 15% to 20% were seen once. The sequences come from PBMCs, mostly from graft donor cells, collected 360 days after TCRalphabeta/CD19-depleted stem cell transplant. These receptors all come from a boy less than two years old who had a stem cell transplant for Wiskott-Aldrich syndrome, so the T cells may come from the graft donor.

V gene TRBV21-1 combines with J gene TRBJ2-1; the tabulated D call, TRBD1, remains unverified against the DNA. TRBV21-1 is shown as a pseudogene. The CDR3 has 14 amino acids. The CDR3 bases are TGTGCCAGCAACAACTCTCAGGGGGTTGATGAGCAGTTCTTC. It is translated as CASNNSQGVDEQFF.

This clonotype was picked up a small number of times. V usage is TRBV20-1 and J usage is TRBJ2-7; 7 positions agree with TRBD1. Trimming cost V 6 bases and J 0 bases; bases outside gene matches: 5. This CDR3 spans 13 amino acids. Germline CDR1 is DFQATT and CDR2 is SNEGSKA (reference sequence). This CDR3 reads CSAGQDSSYEQYF. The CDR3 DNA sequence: TGCAGTGCCGGACAGGACAGCTCCTACGAGCAGTACTTC.

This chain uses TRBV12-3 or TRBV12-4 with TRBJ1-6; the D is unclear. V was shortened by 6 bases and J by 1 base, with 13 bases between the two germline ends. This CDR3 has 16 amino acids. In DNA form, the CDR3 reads TGTGCCAGCAGCAGGACGCCGGGTTCCTATAATTCACCCCTCCACTTT. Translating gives CASSRTPGSYNSPLHF.

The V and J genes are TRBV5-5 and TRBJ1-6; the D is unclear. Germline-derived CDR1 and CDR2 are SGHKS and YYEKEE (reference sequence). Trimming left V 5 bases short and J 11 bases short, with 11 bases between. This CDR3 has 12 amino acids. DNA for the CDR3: TGTGCCAGCAGAGGACCGGCGGCACCCCTCCACTTT. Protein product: CASRGPAAPLHF.

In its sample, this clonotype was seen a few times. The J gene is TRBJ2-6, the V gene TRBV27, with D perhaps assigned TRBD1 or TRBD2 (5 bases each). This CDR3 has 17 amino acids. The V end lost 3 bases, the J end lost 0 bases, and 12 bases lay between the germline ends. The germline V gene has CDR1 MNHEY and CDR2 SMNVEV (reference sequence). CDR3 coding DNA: TGTGCCAGCAGTTTTCGGGGCGCCTACTCTGGGGCCAACGTCCTGACTTTC. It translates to CASSFRGAYSGANVLTF.

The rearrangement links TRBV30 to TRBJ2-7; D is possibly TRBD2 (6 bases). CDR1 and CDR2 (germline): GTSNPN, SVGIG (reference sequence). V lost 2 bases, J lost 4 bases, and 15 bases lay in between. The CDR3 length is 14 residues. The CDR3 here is CAWSPGGDDYEQYF. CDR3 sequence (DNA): TGTGCCTGGAGTCCAGGAGGGGATGATTACGAGCAGTACTTC.

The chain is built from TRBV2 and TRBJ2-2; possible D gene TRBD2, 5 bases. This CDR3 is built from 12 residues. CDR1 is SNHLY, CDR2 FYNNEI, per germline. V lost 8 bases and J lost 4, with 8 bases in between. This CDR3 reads CASSAGTGELFF. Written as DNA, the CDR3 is TGTGCCAGCTCGGCGGGCACCGGGGAGCTGTTTTTT.

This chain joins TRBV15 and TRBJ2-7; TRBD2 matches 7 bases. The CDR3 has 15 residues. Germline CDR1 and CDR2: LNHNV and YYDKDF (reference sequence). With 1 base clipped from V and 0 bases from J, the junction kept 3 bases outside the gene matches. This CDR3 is CATSRGLADSYEQYF. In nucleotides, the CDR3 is TGTGCCACCAGCAGAGGACTAGCCGACTCCTACGAGCAGTACTTC. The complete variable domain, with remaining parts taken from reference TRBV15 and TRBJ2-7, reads DAMVIQNPRYQVTQFGKPVTLSCSQTLNHNVMYWYQQKSSQAPKLLFHYYDKDFNNEADTPDNFQSRRPNTSFCFLDIRSPGLGDTAMYLCATSRGLADSYEQYFGPGTRLTVT.

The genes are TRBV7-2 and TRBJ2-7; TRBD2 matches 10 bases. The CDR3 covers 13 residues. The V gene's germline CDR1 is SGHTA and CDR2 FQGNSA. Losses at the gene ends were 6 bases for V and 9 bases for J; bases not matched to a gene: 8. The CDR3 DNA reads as TGTGCCAGCAGGCTGCTAGCGGGGGCTGGGCAGTACTTC. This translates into CASRLLAGAGQYF.

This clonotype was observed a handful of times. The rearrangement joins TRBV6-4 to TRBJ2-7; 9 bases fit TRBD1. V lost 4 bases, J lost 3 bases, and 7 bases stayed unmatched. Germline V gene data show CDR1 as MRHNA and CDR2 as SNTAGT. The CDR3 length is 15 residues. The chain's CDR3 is CASSVKQGANYEQYF. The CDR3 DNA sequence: TGTGCCAGCAGTGTAAAACAGGGGGCGAACTACGAGCAGTACTTC.

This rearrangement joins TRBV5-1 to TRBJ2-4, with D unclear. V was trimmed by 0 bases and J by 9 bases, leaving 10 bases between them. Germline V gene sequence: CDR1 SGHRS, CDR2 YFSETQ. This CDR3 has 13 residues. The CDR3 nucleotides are TGCGCCAGCAGCTTGGGAAGGGCAGGCATTCAGTACTTC. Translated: CASSLGRAGIQYF.

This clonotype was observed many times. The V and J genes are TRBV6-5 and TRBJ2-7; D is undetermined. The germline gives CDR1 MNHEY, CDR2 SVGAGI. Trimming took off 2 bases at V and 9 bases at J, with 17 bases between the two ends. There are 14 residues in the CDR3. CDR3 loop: CASSYVPVAGSQYF. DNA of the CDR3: TGTGCCAGCAGTTACGTGCCAGTCGCAGGTTCGCAGTACTTC.

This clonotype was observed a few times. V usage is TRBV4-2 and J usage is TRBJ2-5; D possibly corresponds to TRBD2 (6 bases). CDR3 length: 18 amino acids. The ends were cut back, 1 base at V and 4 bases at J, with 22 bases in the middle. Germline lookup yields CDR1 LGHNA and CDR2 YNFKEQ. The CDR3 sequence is CASSQVGTGGWDLETQYF. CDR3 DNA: TGTGCCAGCAGCCAAGTAGGGACTGGAGGATGGGACCTAGAGACCCAGTACTTC.

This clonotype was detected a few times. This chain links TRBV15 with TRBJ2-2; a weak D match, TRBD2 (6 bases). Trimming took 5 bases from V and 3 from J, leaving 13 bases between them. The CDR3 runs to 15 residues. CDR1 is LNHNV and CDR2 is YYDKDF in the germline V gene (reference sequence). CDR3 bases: TGTGCCACCAGCTCAAGCGGGCTGTACACCGGGGAGCTGTTTTTT. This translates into CATSSSGLYTGELFF. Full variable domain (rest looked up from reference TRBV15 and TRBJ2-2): DAMVIQNPRYQVTQFGKPVTLSCSQTLNHNVMYWYQQKSSQAPKLLFHYYDKDFNNEADTPDNFQSRRPNTSFCFLDIRSPGLGDTAMYLCATSSSGLYTGELFFGEGSRLTVL.